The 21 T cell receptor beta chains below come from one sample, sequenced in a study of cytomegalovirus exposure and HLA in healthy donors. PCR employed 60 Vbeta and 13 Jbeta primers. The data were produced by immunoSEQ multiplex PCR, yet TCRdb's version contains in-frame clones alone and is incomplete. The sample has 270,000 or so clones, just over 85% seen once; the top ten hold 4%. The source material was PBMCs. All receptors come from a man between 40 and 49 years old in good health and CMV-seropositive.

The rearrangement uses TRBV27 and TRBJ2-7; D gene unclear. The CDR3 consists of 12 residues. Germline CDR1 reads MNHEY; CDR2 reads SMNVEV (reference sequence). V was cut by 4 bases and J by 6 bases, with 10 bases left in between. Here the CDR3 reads CASSSTLFEQYF. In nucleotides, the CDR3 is TGTGCCAGCAGTTCTACTCTTTTCGAGCAGTACTTC.

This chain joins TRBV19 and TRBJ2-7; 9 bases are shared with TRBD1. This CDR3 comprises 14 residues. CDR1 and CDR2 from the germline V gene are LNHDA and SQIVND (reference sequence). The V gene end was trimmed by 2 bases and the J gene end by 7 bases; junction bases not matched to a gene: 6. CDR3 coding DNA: TGTGCCAGTAGTATAACTGGACAGGGGTGGGAGCAGTACTTC. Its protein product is CASSITGQGWEQYF. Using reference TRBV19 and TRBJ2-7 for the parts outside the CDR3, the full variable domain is DGGITQSPKYLFRKEGQNVTLSCEQNLNHDAMYWYRQDPGQGLRLIYYSQIVNDFQKGDIAEGYSVSREKKESFPLTVTSAQKNPTAFYLCASSITGQGWEQYFGPGTRLTVT.

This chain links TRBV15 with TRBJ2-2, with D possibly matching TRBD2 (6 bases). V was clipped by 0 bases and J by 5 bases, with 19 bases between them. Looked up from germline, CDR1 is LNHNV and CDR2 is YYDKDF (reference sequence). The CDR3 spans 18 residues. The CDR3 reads CATSRDLAIPAGTGELFF. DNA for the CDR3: TGTGCCACCAGCAGAGATCTAGCGATACCGGCTGGGACCGGGGAGCTGTTTTTT.

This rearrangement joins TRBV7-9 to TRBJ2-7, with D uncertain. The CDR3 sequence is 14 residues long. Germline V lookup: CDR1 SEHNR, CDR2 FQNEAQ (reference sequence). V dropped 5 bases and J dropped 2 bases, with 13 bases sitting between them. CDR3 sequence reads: CASSPVELTYEQYF. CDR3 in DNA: TGTGCCAGCAGCCCCGTGGAGTTAACCTACGAGCAGTACTTC. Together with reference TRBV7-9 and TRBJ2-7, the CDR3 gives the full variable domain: DTGVSQNPRHKITKRGQNVTFRCDPISEHNRLYWYRQTLGQGPEFLTYFQNEAQLEKSRLLSDRFSAERPKGSFSTLEIQRTEQGDSAMYLCASSPVELTYEQYFGPGTRLTVT.

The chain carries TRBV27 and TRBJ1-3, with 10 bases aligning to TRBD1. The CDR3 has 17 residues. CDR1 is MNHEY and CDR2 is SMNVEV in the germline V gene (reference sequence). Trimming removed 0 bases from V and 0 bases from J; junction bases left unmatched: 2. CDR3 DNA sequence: TGTGCCAGCAGTTTATCGAGGACAGGGGGCTCTGGAAACACCATATATTTT. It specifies CASSLSRTGGSGNTIYF.

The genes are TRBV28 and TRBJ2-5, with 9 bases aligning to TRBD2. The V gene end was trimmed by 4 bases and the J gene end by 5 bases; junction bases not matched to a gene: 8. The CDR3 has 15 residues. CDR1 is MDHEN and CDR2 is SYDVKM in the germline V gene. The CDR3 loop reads CASSSASGTRETQYF. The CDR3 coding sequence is TGTGCCAGCAGTTCCGCTAGCGGGACGCGTGAGACCCAGTACTTC.

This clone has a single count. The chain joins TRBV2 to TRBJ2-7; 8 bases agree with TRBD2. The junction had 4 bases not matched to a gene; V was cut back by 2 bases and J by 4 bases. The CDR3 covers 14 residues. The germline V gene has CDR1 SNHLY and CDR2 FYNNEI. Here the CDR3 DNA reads TGTGCCAGCAGTGAACTAGCGGGCGTTTACGAGCAGTACTTC. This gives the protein CASSELAGVYEQYF.

The CDR3 bases are TGCGCCAGCAGCTTAGTAACAAGAGGGACCCAGTACTTC. This translates into CASSLVTRGTQYF. V and J are TRBV5-1 and TRBJ2-5; D not certain. CDR3 length: 13 residues. V was trimmed by 2 bases and J by 7 bases, leaving 12 bases between them. CDR1 is SGHRS, CDR2 YFSETQ, per germline.

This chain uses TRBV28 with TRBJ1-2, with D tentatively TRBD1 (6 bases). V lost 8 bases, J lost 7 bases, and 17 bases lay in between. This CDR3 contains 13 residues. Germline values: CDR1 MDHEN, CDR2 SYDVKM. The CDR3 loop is CASGTDRSGGYTF. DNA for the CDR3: TGTGCCAGCGGCACAGACAGGTCAGGTGGCTACACCTTC.

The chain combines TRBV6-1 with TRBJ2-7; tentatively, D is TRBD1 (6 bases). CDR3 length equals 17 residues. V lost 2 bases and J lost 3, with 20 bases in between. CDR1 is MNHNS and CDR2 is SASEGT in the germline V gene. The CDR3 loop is CASSEWGDRLGRYEQYF. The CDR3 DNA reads TGTGCCAGCAGTGAATGGGGTGACAGGCTCGGGCGCTACGAGCAGTACTTC.

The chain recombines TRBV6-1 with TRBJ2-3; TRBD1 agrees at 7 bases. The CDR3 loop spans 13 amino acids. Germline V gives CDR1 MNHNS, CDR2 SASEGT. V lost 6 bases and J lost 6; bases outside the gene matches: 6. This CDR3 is CASSGTAADTQYF. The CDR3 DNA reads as TGTGCCAGCAGCGGGACAGCGGCGGATACGCAGTATTTT.

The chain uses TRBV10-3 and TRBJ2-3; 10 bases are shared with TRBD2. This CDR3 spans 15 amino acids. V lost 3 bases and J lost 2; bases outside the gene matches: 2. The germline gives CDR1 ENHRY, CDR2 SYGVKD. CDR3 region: CAISELAGTTDTQYF. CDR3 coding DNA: TGTGCCATCAGTGAACTAGCGGGAACCACAGATACGCAGTATTTT.

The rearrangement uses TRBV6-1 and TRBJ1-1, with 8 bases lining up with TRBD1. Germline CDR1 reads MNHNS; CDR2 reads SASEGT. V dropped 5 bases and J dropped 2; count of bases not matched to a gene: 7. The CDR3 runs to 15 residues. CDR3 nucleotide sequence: TGTGCCAGCAGTCATAGGGGACAGGCCAACACTGAAGCTTTCTTT. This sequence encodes CASSHRGQANTEAFF.

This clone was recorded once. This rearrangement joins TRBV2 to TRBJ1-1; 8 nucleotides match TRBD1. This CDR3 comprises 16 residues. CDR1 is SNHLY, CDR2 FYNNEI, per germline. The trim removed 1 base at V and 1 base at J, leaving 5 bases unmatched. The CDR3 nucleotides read TGTGCCAGCAGTGAAGAAGGGGGACAGGCGAACACTGAAGCTTTCTTT. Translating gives CASSEEGGQANTEAFF.

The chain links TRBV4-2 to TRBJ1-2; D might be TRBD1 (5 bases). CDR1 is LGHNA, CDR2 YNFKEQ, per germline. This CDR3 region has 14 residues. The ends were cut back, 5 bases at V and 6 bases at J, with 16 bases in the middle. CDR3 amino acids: CASSSGHMGNGYTF. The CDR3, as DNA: TGTGCCAGCAGCTCCGGACATATGGGGAATGGCTACACCTTC.

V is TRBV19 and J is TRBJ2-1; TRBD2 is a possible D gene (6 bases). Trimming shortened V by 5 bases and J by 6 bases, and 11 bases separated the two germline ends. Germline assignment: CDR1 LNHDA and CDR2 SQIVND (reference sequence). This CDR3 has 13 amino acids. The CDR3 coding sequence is TGTGCCAGTAGTTCCGAGGGAGGCAATGAGCAGTTCTTC. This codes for CASSSEGGNEQFF.

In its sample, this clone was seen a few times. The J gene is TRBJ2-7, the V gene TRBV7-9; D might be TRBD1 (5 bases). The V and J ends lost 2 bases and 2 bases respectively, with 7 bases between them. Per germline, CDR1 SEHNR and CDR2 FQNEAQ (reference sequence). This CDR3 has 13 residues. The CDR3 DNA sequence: TGTGCCAGCAGCTTATCACAGGCCTACGAGCAGTACTTC. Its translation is CASSLSQAYEQYF.

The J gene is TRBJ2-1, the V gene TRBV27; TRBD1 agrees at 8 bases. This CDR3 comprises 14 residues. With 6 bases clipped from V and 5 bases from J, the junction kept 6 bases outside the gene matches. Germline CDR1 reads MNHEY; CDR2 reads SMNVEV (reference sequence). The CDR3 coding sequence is TGTGCCAGCAGCCCGGACAGGGTTAACAATGAGCAGTTCTTC. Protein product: CASSPDRVNNEQFF.

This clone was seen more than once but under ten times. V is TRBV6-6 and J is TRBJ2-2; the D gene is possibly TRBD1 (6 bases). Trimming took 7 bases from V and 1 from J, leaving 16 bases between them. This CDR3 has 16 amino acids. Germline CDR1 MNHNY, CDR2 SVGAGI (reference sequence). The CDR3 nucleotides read TGTGCCAGCACTCCTTCTCTAGGGGGGAACACCGGGGAGCTGTTTTTT. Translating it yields CASTPSLGGNTGELFF.

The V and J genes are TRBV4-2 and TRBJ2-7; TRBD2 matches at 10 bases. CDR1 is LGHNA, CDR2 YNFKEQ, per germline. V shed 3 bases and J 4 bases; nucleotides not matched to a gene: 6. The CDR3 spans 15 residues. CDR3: CASSHRLAGVYEQYF. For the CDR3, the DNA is TGTGCCAGCAGCCATAGGCTAGCGGGAGTGTACGAGCAGTACTTC.

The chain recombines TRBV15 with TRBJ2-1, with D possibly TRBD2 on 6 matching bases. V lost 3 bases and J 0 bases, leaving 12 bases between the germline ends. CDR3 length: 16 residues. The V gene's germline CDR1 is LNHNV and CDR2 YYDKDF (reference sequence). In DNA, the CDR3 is TGTGCCACCAGCAGCGAGCGGGCGAGCTCCTACAATGAGCAGTTCTTC. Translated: CATSSERASSYNEQFF.